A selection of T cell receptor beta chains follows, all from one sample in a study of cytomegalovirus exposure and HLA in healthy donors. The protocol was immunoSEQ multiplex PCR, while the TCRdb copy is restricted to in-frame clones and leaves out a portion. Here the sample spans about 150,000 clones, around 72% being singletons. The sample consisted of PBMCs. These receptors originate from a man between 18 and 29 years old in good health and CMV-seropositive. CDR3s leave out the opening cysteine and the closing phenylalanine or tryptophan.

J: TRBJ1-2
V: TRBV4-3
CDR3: ASSQLLDRNYGYT

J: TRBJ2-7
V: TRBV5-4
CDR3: ASSLAPDTYEQY

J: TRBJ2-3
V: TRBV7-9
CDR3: ASSLAISGTDTQY

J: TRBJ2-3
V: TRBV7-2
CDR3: ASSPQVGTQY

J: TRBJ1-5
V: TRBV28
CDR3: ASSLYRVQPQH

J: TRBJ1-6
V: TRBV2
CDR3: ASIPQGRGSYNSPLH

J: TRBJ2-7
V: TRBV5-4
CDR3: ASSLQGARYEQY

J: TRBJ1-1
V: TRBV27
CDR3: ASSLSGGFEAF

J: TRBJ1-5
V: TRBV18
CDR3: ASSPGGTQPQH

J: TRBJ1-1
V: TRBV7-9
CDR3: ASSLGIGVNTEAF

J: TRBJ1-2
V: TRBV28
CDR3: ASSPYSRWGQGFYGYT

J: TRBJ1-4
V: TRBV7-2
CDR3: ASSLDVRGAEKLF

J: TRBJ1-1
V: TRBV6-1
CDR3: ASSGQQGATEAF

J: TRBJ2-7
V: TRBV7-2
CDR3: ASSLNPGTGTYEQY

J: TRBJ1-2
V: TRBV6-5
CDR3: ASSPSGHRDGYT

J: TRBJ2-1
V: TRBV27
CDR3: ASSPQAGLSVNEQF

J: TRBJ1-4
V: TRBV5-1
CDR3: ASSGRDSNEKLF

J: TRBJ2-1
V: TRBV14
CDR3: ASSRASGGAGYNEQF

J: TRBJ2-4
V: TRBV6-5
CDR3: ASSYSPRNIQY

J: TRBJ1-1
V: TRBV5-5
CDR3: ASSLVVRTGSTEAF

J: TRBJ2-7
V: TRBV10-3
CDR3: AISESLLAGLEQY

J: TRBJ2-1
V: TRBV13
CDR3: ASSFNDRVKDEQF

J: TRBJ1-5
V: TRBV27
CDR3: ASSLAGYGGPQH

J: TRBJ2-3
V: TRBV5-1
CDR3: ASSFGQGGDTQY

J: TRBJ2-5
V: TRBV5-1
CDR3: ASSQRGVPGAQY

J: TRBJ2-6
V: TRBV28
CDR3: ASSFRTGNSGANVLT

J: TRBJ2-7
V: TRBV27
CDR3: ASSFRPSYEQY

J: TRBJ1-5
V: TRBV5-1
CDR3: ASSLNKQILIGNQPQH